One and the same sample provided the 9 T cell receptor beta chains below, sequenced in a study of vaccination and CD4 T cells after COVID-19. These receptors lack a known antigen. Indicated treatment: roughly 11-day PBMC culture with coronavirus spike peptide pools or control peptides (ViraFEST assay). An Oncomine TCR Beta short-read assay was used to sequence the DNA from cultured CD4+ T cells. TCRdb ran MiXCR on the PCR reads and lists one entry per CDR3 protein. The sample has over 10,000 distinct CDR3 sequences; roughly three fifths are singletons. Sequenced material: cultured CD4+ T cells from blood, taken after SARS-CoV-2 vaccination. These receptors came from a human donor with COVID-19.

This clonotype was detected only once. The V gene is TRBV10-1, the J gene TRBJ2-3, with 10 bases that match TRBD2. CDR3 size: 13 residues. V dropped 9 bases and J dropped 4; count of bases not matched to a gene: 4. Germline V gives CDR1 WNHNN, CDR2 SYGVQD (reference sequence). CDR3 loop: CASSAGGPDTQYF. The DNA of the CDR3 is TGCGCCAGTTCAGCGGGGGGGCCAGATACGCAGTATTTT.

This clonotype was observed a few times. V gene TRBV30 combines with J gene TRBJ1-2, with a possible D match to TRBD1 (6 bases). This CDR3 is built from 13 residues. Germline CDR1 is GTSNPN and CDR2 is SVGIG (reference sequence). Trimming left V 3 bases short and J 1 base short, with 9 bases between. The CDR3 DNA reads as TGTGCCTGGAGGCCACAGGGTAACTATGGCTACACCTTC. Translated: CAWRPQGNYGYTF.

This chain joins TRBV7-9 and TRBJ1-1, with D unresolved. From germline, CDR1 is SEHNR and CDR2 FQNEAQ (reference sequence). This CDR3 comprises 13 residues. V dropped 4 bases and J dropped 7 bases, with 13 bases sitting between them. The CDR3 DNA sequence: TGTGCCAGCAGCTGGGTAGCTAGAGGTGAAGCTTTCTTT. It codes for CASSWVARGEAFF.

This clonotype counts as medium-sized. The rearrangement uses TRBV28 and TRBJ2-5; 14 bases map to TRBD2. CDR1 and CDR2 (germline): MDHEN, SYDVKM. With 3 bases clipped from V and 5 bases from J, the junction kept 14 bases outside the gene matches. This CDR3 spans 19 amino acids. CDR3 protein: CASSFPQGGTSGGGETQYF. CDR3 sequence (DNA): TGTGCCAGCAGTTTCCCCCAAGGAGGGACTAGCGGGGGCGGGGAGACCCAGTACTTC.

This clonotype was seen more than once but under ten times. V usage is TRBV20-1 and J usage is TRBJ1-6; 7 nucleotides align to TRBD1. CDR3 length: 15 amino acids. Germline loops: CDR1 DFQATT, CDR2 SNEGSKA (reference sequence). The V gene end was trimmed by 4 bases and the J gene end by 5 bases; junction bases not matched to a gene: 8. CDR3 sequence reads: CSATAIQGNNSPLHF. The CDR3 DNA sequence: TGCAGTGCTACAGCAATACAGGGGAATAATTCACCCCTCCACTTT.

The chain couples TRBV20-1 to TRBJ1-5, with 7 bases matching TRBD1. The ends lost 5 bases at V and 3 bases at J; junction bases unmatched: 10. Germline V CDR1 and CDR2: DFQATT, SNEGSKA (reference sequence). There are 15 residues in the CDR3. CDR3 residues: CSAPGPGQPNQPQHF. CDR3 nucleotides: TGCAGTGCTCCGGGACCGGGACAGCCCAATCAGCCCCAGCATTTT.

The CDR3 DNA reads as TGCGCCAGCAGCTTGCGACTAGCGGGGGCAGATACGCAGTATTTT. This encodes CASSLRLAGADTQYF. This chain connects TRBV5-1 to TRBJ2-3, with TRBD2 matching 12 bases. This CDR3 is built from 15 residues. V dropped 1 base and J dropped 4; count of bases not matched to a gene: 1. CDR1 is SGHRS and CDR2 is YFSETQ in the germline V gene.

A few counts support this clonotype. The chain has TRBV6-1 and TRBJ1-5; D is possibly TRBD1 (6 bases). Germline V gene lookup returns CDR1 MNHNS and CDR2 SASEGT. There are 15 residues in the CDR3. V shed 6 bases and J shed 1 base, with 13 bases lying between them. The chain's CDR3 is CASRPPGASNQPQHF. The CDR3 DNA sequence: TGTGCCAGCAGGCCCCCAGGGGCAAGCAATCAGCCCCAGCATTTT.

DNA for the CDR3: TGTGCCAGCAGCTTAGAGGACAGAAACTATGGCTACACCTTC. Amino acids: CASSLEDRNYGYTF. The chain combines TRBV7-2 with TRBJ1-2, with D maybe TRBD1 (6 bases). The CDR3 contains 14 residues. Germline CDR1 and CDR2: SGHTA and FQGNSA. V dropped 1 base and J dropped 2 bases, with 8 bases sitting between them.